This is a list of T cell receptor beta chains from one sample in a study of CD8+CD57+ T cells in acquired aplastic anemia. TCRdb reanalysed the reads using MiXCR and keeps one entry per CDR3 protein. This table has approximately 99,000 distinct CDR3 sequences, approximately 49% appearing once. Sequenced input: sorted CD4+, CD8+, or CD8+CD57+ T cells (not recorded which) from PBMCs. These receptor sequences come from a human donor in good health, serving as a control. Each CDR3 is given with its conserved first and last residue. The order of the fields is V gene, clone size, D gene, J gene, CDR3 protein, CDR3 DNA. The D gene is left open where the match is weak. Clone size is given for some rows only: seen once, a few or many times, or a class if the clone is expanded.

v_call: TRBV5-1
clone_size: NA
d_call: TRBD2
j_call: TRBJ2-3
cdr3_aa: CASSGGDADTQYF
cdr3_nt: TGCGCCAGCAGCGGGGGGGATGCAGATACGCAGTATTTT

v_call: TRBV10-3
clone_size: once
d_call: NA
j_call: TRBJ1-2
cdr3_aa: CAISESGTNYGYTF
cdr3_nt: TGTGCCATCAGTGAGTCGGGGACTAACTATGGCTACACCTTC

v_call: TRBV4-3
clone_size: many
d_call: NA
j_call: TRBJ2-1
cdr3_aa: CASSQEFGANEQFF
cdr3_nt: TGCGCCAGCAGCCAAGAATTCGGTGCTAATGAGCAGTTCTTC

v_call: TRBV25-1
clone_size: many
d_call: NA
j_call: TRBJ2-7
cdr3_aa: CASSPATRGNEQYF
cdr3_nt: TGTGCCAGCAGTCCGGCAACCAGGGGTAACGAGCAGTACTTC

v_call: TRBV27
clone_size: many
d_call: NA
j_call: TRBJ2-7
cdr3_aa: CASSIGTGSYEQYF
cdr3_nt: TGTGCCAGCAGTATCGGGACTGGATCCTACGAGCAGTACTTC

v_call: TRBV11-3
clone_size: few
d_call: NA
j_call: TRBJ1-5
cdr3_aa: CASSSGAGQPQHF
cdr3_nt: TGTGCCAGCAGCTCAGGGGCCGGGCAGCCCCAGCATTTT

v_call: TRBV25-1
clone_size: NA
d_call: TRBD1
j_call: TRBJ2-1
cdr3_aa: CASSIQGGQGAANEQFF
cdr3_nt: TGTGCCAGCAGTATCCAAGGGGGGCAGGGGGCGGCCAATGAGCAGTTCTTC

v_call: TRBV10-3
clone_size: once
d_call: NA
j_call: TRBJ1-1
cdr3_aa: CAISESAGNYEAFF
cdr3_nt: TGTGCCATCAGTGAGTCCGCAGGGAACTATGAAGCTTTCTTT

v_call: TRBV20-1
clone_size: many
d_call: TRBD2
j_call: TRBJ2-2
cdr3_aa: CSAREERGGDTGELFF
cdr3_nt: TGCAGTGCTAGAGAGGAGCGGGGGGGAGACACCGGGGAGCTGTTTTTT

v_call: TRBV7-8
clone_size: many
d_call: TRBD1
j_call: TRBJ2-7
cdr3_aa: CASSLTRTGTGEQYF
cdr3_nt: TGTGCCAGCAGCTTAACTCGGACAGGTACGGGCGAGCAGTACTTC

v_call: TRBV7-3
clone_size: NA
d_call: TRBD2
j_call: TRBJ2-2
cdr3_aa: CASSSIPGRAPGELFF
cdr3_nt: TGTGCCAGCAGCTCCATTCCCGGGAGGGCCCCCGGGGAGCTGTTTTTT

v_call: TRBV9
clone_size: many
d_call: TRBD1
j_call: TRBJ2-5
cdr3_aa: CASSATGQETQYF
cdr3_nt: TGTGCCAGCAGCGCGACAGGGCAAGAGACCCAGTACTTC

v_call: TRBV19
clone_size: once
d_call: TRBD1
j_call: TRBJ2-7
cdr3_aa: CASSATGDGGNEQYF
cdr3_nt: TGTGCCAGTAGCGCGACAGGGGACGGGGGCAACGAGCAGTACTTC

v_call: TRBV2
clone_size: NA
d_call: NA
j_call: TRBJ2-3
cdr3_aa: CASRRHTEDADTQYF
cdr3_nt: TGTGCCAGCAGACGACACACGGAGGACGCAGATACGCAGTATTTT

v_call: TRBV29-1
clone_size: NA
d_call: NA
j_call: TRBJ2-7
cdr3_aa: CSVEGAGSSFSYEQYF
cdr3_nt: TGCAGCGTTGAGGGGGCCGGCTCCTCCTTCTCCTACGAGCAGTACTTC

v_call: TRBV9
clone_size: NA
d_call: TRBD2
j_call: TRBJ2-5
cdr3_aa: CASTLGGAGGPQEAQYF
cdr3_nt: TGTGCCAGCACCTTAGGGGGAGCGGGGGGGCCGCAAGAGGCCCAGTACTTC

v_call: TRBV10-3
clone_size: NA
d_call: TRBD2
j_call: TRBJ2-3
cdr3_aa: CALGTTQAADTQYF
cdr3_nt: TGTGCCCTAGGGACTACGCAGGCCGCAGATACGCAGTATTTT

v_call: TRBV7-9
clone_size: many
d_call: NA
j_call: TRBJ1-2
cdr3_aa: CASSPSLRANYGYTF
cdr3_nt: TGTGCCAGCAGCCCTTCCCTTAGAGCTAACTATGGCTACACCTTC

v_call: TRBV28
clone_size: NA
d_call: NA
j_call: TRBJ1-4
cdr3_aa: CASSQVEGKVALGEKLFF
cdr3_nt: TGTGCCAGCAGCCAGGTTGAGGGGAAGGTGGCTCTCGGTGAAAAACTGTTCTTT

v_call: TRBV11-2
clone_size: many
d_call: NA
j_call: TRBJ2-2
cdr3_aa: CASLARNGELFF
cdr3_nt: TGTGCCAGCCTTGCCAGGAACGGGGAGCTGTTTTTT

v_call: TRBV5-8
clone_size: many
d_call: NA
j_call: TRBJ1-2
cdr3_aa: CASSFEGHYGYTF
cdr3_nt: TGTGCCAGCAGCTTCGAGGGGCACTATGGCTACACCTTC

v_call: TRBV25-1
clone_size: NA
d_call: TRBD1
j_call: TRBJ2-5
cdr3_aa: CASSEYSRTGGQETQYF
cdr3_nt: TGTGCCAGCAGTGAATACTCTCGGACAGGGGGACAAGAGACCCAGTACTTC

v_call: TRBV7-9
clone_size: NA
d_call: NA
j_call: TRBJ2-3
cdr3_aa: CASSVVSTTDTQYF
cdr3_nt: TGTGCCAGCAGCGTAGTGTCGACCACAGATACGCAGTATTTT

v_call: TRBV20-1
clone_size: many
d_call: NA
j_call: TRBJ1-2
cdr3_aa: CSARDPGDGNYGYTF
cdr3_nt: TGCAGTGCTAGAGACCCAGGGGACGGAAACTATGGCTACACCTTC

v_call: TRBV25-1
clone_size: many
d_call: TRBD1
j_call: TRBJ2-1
cdr3_aa: CASSEQGALNEQFF
cdr3_nt: TGTGCCAGCAGTGAGCAGGGGGCGCTCAATGAGCAGTTCTTC

v_call: TRBV10-3
clone_size: NA
d_call: TRBD1
j_call: TRBJ2-7
cdr3_aa: CAIRDREFRYEQYF
cdr3_nt: TGTGCCATCAGGGACAGGGAATTCCGCTACGAGCAGTACTTC

v_call: TRBV19
clone_size: NA
d_call: TRBD2
j_call: TRBJ2-7
cdr3_aa: CASSIGGGGTEQYF
cdr3_nt: TGTGCCAGTAGTATAGGCGGGGGTGGTACCGAGCAGTACTTC

v_call: TRBV20-1
clone_size: NA
d_call: TRBD1
j_call: TRBJ1-6
cdr3_aa: CSARVRTGNSPLHF
cdr3_nt: TGCAGTGCTAGAGTTCGGACAGGGAATTCACCCCTCCACTTT

v_call: TRBV5-4
clone_size: many
d_call: TRBD1
j_call: TRBJ2-5
cdr3_aa: CASSLDPGQGKETQYF
cdr3_nt: TGTGCCAGCAGCTTGGACCCGGGACAGGGAAAAGAGACCCAGTACTTC

v_call: TRBV4-2
clone_size: NA
d_call: TRBD1
j_call: TRBJ2-3
cdr3_aa: CASSKSGTGDADTQYF
cdr3_nt: TGTGCCAGCAGCAAGAGCGGGACAGGGGATGCAGATACGCAGTATTTT

v_call: TRBV4-3
clone_size: many
d_call: NA
j_call: TRBJ2-3
cdr3_aa: CASSQENGGALDTQYF
cdr3_nt: TGCGCCAGCAGCCAAGAGAATGGGGGGGCCTTAGATACGCAGTATTTT

v_call: TRBV19
clone_size: few
d_call: TRBD1
j_call: TRBJ1-6
cdr3_aa: CASSPRDSRSPLHF
cdr3_nt: TGTGCCAGTAGTCCGCGGGACAGTCGCTCACCCCTCCACTTT

v_call: TRBV12-5
clone_size: few
d_call: NA
j_call: TRBJ1-4
cdr3_aa: CASGLVPGTVNEKLFF
cdr3_nt: TGTGCTAGTGGTTTGGTACCCGGGACGGTTAATGAAAAACTGTTTTTT

v_call: TRBV10-2
clone_size: NA
d_call: TRBD1
j_call: TRBJ2-7
cdr3_aa: CASRDGTGGSYEQYF
cdr3_nt: TGCGCCAGCCGGGATGGGACAGGGGGCTCCTACGAGCAGTACTTC